A single sample is the source of the 32 T cell receptor beta chains below, sequenced in a study of CD8 T cells in Susac syndrome. With random hexamers, reverse transcription was performed on about 0.5 to 1 ug of RNA. TCRdb called the immunoSEQ multiplex PCR reads again in MiXCR, with one record for every CDR3 protein. This sample yields roughly 150,000 distinct CDR3 sequences, of which over 95% are seen a single time; 0.13% to 0.15% belongs to the top ten. The material sequenced was CD8+ T cells from PBMCs. The receptors come from a human donor with multiple sclerosis.

The J gene is TRBJ1-1, the V gene TRBV27, with D hard to call. V was pared by 2 bases and J by 4 bases, with 8 bases between. CDR3 length equals 13 residues. Germline V CDR1 and CDR2: MNHEY, SMNVEV (reference sequence). CDR3 coding DNA: TGTGCCAGCAGTTTAACGAGTCCCACTGAAGCTTTCTTT. Protein sequence: CASSLTSPTEAFF.

V usage is TRBV29-1 and J usage is TRBJ2-6; no reliable D call. Trimming pared 4 bases from V and 2 bases from J, leaving 6 bases between. Germline assignment: CDR1 SQVTM and CDR2 ANQGSEA. CDR3 length equals 13 residues. The CDR3 spells CSVVGAGANVLTF. The CDR3 DNA sequence: TGCAGCGTTGTGGGTGCTGGGGCCAACGTCCTGACTTTC. The variable domain in full, completed from reference TRBV29-1 and TRBJ2-6, reads SAVISQKPSRDICQRGTSLTIQCQVDSQVTMMFWYRQQPGQSLTLIATANQGSEATYESGFVIDKFPISRPNLTFSTLTVSNMSPEDSSIYLCSVVGAGANVLTFGAGSRLTVL.

The genes are TRBV15 and TRBJ1-1, with TRBD1 as a possible D gene (6 bases). Germline CDR1 and CDR2: LNHNV and YYDKDF (reference sequence). The CDR3 has 18 amino acids. Trimming cost V 0 bases and J 1 base, with 18 bases left between them. Here the CDR3 reads CATSRERNRVMGNTEAFF. In DNA, the CDR3 is TGTGCCACCAGCAGAGAGAGGAACAGGGTAATGGGGAACACTGAAGCTTTCTTT.

This chain links TRBV24-1 with TRBJ1-1, with D possibly TRBD1 on 5 matching bases. The CDR3 sequence is 12 residues long. The germline CDR1 and CDR2 sequences are KGHDR and SFDVKD. V was trimmed by 9 bases and J by 1 base, leaving 8 bases between them. CDR3 bases: TGTGCCACCCAGGGAGAGAACACTGAAGCTTTCTTT. It specifies CATQGENTEAFF.

This clonotype appeared a few times. The chain is built from TRBV7-3 and TRBJ2-3; 11 bases agree with TRBD2. The germline V gene has CDR1 SGHTA and CDR2 FQGTGA. V gave up 5 bases and J gave up 2 bases; unmatched junction bases: 3. CDR3 length: 15 residues. CDR3 sequence: CASSRSGGATDTQYF. The CDR3 nucleotides are TGTGCCAGCAGCCGTAGCGGGGGGGCCACAGATACGCAGTATTTT.

The chain combines TRBV6-5 with TRBJ2-2; D uncertain. From germline, CDR1 is MNHEY and CDR2 SVGAGI. The CDR3 spans 15 residues. V was pared by 2 bases and J by 7 bases, with 14 bases between. The CDR3 coding sequence is TGTGCCAGCAGTTACGTTGCCCCCTCTGGCGGGGAGCTGTTTTTT. Its protein is CASSYVAPSGGELFF.

The rearrangement links TRBV2 to TRBJ1-5; D perhaps matches TRBD1 (5 bases). Between the trimmed V and J ends, which lost 8 bases and 1 base, there was a span of 9 bases. Germline CDR1 SNHLY, CDR2 FYNNEI. This CDR3 comprises 13 residues. The CDR3 DNA reads TGTGCCAGCGGAGACAGAAGCAATCAGCCCCAGCATTTT. Encoded protein: CASGDRSNQPQHF.

The chain carries TRBV30 and TRBJ1-5, with 7 bases that match TRBD1. CDR3 size: 15 residues. Germline V CDR1 and CDR2: GTSNPN, SVGIG (reference sequence). V shed 3 bases and J 7 bases; nucleotides not matched to a gene: 12. CDR3 in amino acids: CAWRETGWGEQPQHF. The CDR3 DNA is TGTGCCTGGAGGGAGACAGGGTGGGGCGAACAGCCCCAGCATTTT. The whole variable domain, filled in from reference TRBV30 and TRBJ1-5, reads SQTIHQWPATLVQPVGSPLSLECTVEGTSNPNLYWYRQAAGRGLQLLFYSVGIGQISSEVPQNLSASRPQDRQFILSSKKLLLSDSGFYLCAWRETGWGEQPQHFGDGTRLSIL.

This chain uses TRBV3-1 with TRBJ2-6; D not resolved. Germline assignment: CDR1 LGHDT and CDR2 YNNKEL (reference sequence). This CDR3 comprises 15 residues. Trimming removed 6 bases from V and 1 base from J, with 10 bases in between. CDR3 residues: CASRSDMSGANVLTF. CDR3 coding DNA: TGTGCCAGCAGGTCCGACATGTCTGGGGCCAACGTCCTGACTTTC.

The table lists this clonotype with a count of one. V usage is TRBV20-1 and J usage is TRBJ1-2; no reliable D call. The CDR3 spans 11 residues. Germline V gene lookup returns CDR1 DFQATT and CDR2 SNEGSKA (reference sequence). V was cut by 0 bases and J by 7 bases, with 6 bases left in between. CDR3 in amino acids: CSARDPAGYTF. The DNA of the CDR3 is TGCAGTGCTAGAGACCCGGCTGGCTACACCTTC.

This rearrangement joins TRBV20-1 to TRBJ2-1, with 14 bases lining up with TRBD2. With V trimmed by 7 bases and J by 8 bases, 7 bases remained unmatched. The CDR3 covers 14 residues. CDR1 is DFQATT, CDR2 SNEGSKA, per germline (reference sequence). DNA for the CDR3: TGCAGTGGTGTGACTAGCGGGGGGGCCGATGAGCAGTTCTTC. Protein: CSGVTSGGADEQFF.

The chain links TRBV9 to TRBJ1-2, with D possibly matching TRBD1 (5 bases). Trimming cost V 0 bases and J 3 bases, with 9 bases left between them. The CDR3 runs to 14 residues. Germline V gene sequence: CDR1 SGDLS, CDR2 YYNGEE. CDR3 coding DNA: TGTGCCAGCAGCGTAGTTGGCAGGGACTATGGCTACACCTTC. It is translated as CASSVVGRDYGYTF.

This chain links TRBV28 with TRBJ2-3; D may be TRBD1 (5 bases). V dropped 4 bases and J dropped 0 bases, with 8 bases sitting between them. The CDR3 covers 14 residues. Germline V lookup: CDR1 MDHEN, CDR2 SYDVKM. CDR3 in DNA: TGTGCCAGCAGTTACGACAGTAGCACAGATACGCAGTATTTT. This sequence encodes CASSYDSSTDTQYF.

The J gene is TRBJ1-4, the V gene TRBV27; 9 nucleotides agree with TRBD1. CDR3 length equals 16 residues. Germline CDR1 MNHEY, CDR2 SMNVEV (reference sequence). Trimming at V came to 6 bases and at J to 7 bases, leaving 12 bases not matched to a gene. The CDR3 sequence: CASSRTVTGGIEKLFF. The CDR3 DNA is TGTGCCAGCAGCCGGACAGTGACAGGGGGGATTGAAAAACTGTTTTTT.

The chain is built from TRBV7-3 and TRBJ2-3, with 9 bases identical to TRBD1. The V gene end was trimmed by 5 bases and the J gene end by 4 bases; junction bases not matched to a gene: 7. The CDR3 is made up of 15 amino acids. Germline V CDR1 and CDR2: SGHTA, FQGTGA. CDR3 in DNA: TGTGCCAGCAGCCCGACAGGGGGTAAAGCAGATACGCAGTATTTT. This gives the protein CASSPTGGKADTQYF.

The V call is TRBV6-1, the J call TRBJ2-2, with 7 nucleotides matching TRBD1. CDR3 length: 16 residues. V lost 6 bases to trimming and J lost 4 bases; unmatched junction nucleotides: 11. Germline V CDR1 and CDR2: MNHNS, SASEGT. The CDR3 loop reads CASSPWTGRGTGELFF. The CDR3 DNA sequence: TGTGCCAGCAGCCCATGGACAGGACGGGGCACCGGGGAGCTGTTTTTT.

The gene calls are TRBV7-8 and TRBJ2-3; D tentatively fits TRBD1 or TRBD2 (6 bases each). This CDR3 contains 16 residues. Trimming cost V 3 bases and J 1 base, with 14 bases left between them. Germline CDR1 SGHVS, CDR2 FQNEAQ. The CDR3 reads CASSFPTGAGTDTQYF. The CDR3 nucleotides read TGTGCCAGCAGCTTCCCCACGGGGGCAGGCACAGATACGCAGTATTTT.

This chain links TRBV2 with TRBJ2-5; tentatively, D is TRBD1 or TRBD2 (5 bases each). Germline CDR1 is SNHLY and CDR2 is FYNNEI. Trimming removed 10 bases at V and 1 base at J, with 16 bases between. The CDR3 is made up of 14 amino acids. As DNA, the CDR3 is TGTGCCACCTGGGGGAAGGGTTTCCAAGAGACCCAGTACTTC. Its translation: CATWGKGFQETQYF.

The rearrangement joins TRBV3-1 to TRBJ1-2; a weak D match, TRBD1 (6 bases). The CDR3 runs 17 residues. The V end was cut by 0 bases, the J end by 4 bases, with 18 bases between. Germline loops: CDR1 LGHDT, CDR2 YNNKEL (reference sequence). CDR3 DNA sequence: TGTGCCAGCAGCCAAGACCCCACAGGGCTTGGCTTCTATGGCTACACCTTC. Protein product: CASSQDPTGLGFYGYTF.

The V call is TRBV27, the J call TRBJ1-1; 8 positions agree with TRBD1. The CDR3 totals 14 residues. Per germline, CDR1 MNHEY and CDR2 SMNVEV (reference sequence). V lost 2 bases and J lost 3; bases outside the gene matches: 2. The CDR3 sequence: CASSLRTGHTEAFF. The DNA of the CDR3 is TGTGCCAGCAGTTTAAGGACAGGGCACACTGAAGCTTTCTTT.

There are a few counts of this clonotype. The chain uses TRBV9 and TRBJ1-5, with no clear D. The CDR3 has 13 amino acids. Germline-derived CDR1 and CDR2 are SGDLS and YYNGEE. V lost 3 bases to trimming and J lost 1 base, with 5 bases between them. Here the CDR3 DNA reads TGTGCCAGCAGCGCTGGCAGCAATCAGCCCCAGCATTTT. Amino acids: CASSAGSNQPQHF.

The chain uses TRBV9 and TRBJ2-5; possibly TRBD2 for D (7 bases). The CDR3 loop spans 15 amino acids. V was trimmed by 3 bases and J by 5 bases, leaving 17 bases between them. The germline V gene has CDR1 SGDLS and CDR2 YYNGEE. The DNA for the CDR3 is TGTGCCAGCAGCGGCGAGGTGGGGGGGCAGGAGACCCAGTACTTC. Its translation is CASSGEVGGQETQYF.

Written as DNA, the CDR3 is TGTGCCAGCAGCCCCAGAGTGGCGGCAGATACGCAGTATTTT. It is translated as CASSPRVAADTQYF. This sequence joins TRBV7-9 and TRBJ2-3; D is uncertain. The CDR3 sequence is 14 residues long. The V end lost 5 bases, the J end lost 4 bases, and 13 bases lay between the germline ends. Looked up from germline, CDR1 is SEHNR and CDR2 is FQNEAQ (reference sequence).

This chain links TRBV4-1 with TRBJ1-1; D gene unclear. Germline assignment: CDR1 MGHRA and CDR2 YSYEKL. The CDR3 extends over 14 amino acids. V was trimmed by 1 base and J by 5 bases, leaving 11 bases between them. The CDR3 DNA sequence: TGCGCCAGCAGCCAAGCCTCCCGCGGGACTGAAGCTTTCTTT. It yields the protein CASSQASRGTEAFF.

V and J are TRBV20-1 and TRBJ2-7; D unresolved. The CDR3 runs 14 residues. V was clipped by 6 bases and J by 0 bases, with 15 bases between them. CDR1 DFQATT and CDR2 SNEGSKA come from the germline V gene (reference sequence). The CDR3 coding sequence is TGCAGTGCCGGGTACAGCCAACTCTCCTACGAGCAGTACTTC. This sequence encodes CSAGYSQLSYEQYF.

On this clonotype: Without the conserved terminal phenylalanine or tryptophan, this CDR3 likely stems from a read error. This rearrangement joins TRBV5-4 to TRBJ2-7; 8 positions match TRBD1. The CDR3 runs to 14 residues. In germline, CDR1 is SGHNT, CDR2 YYREEE (reference sequence). Germline trimming cut 4 bases from V and 7 bases from J; bases unmatched to any gene: 10. CDR3 in amino acids: CASSPKPTGAEQYS. For the CDR3, the DNA is TGTGCCAGCAGCCCCAAACCGACAGGGGCAGAGCAGTACTCC.

The V call is TRBV27, the J call TRBJ2-7; 11 positions match TRBD2. The germline V gene has CDR1 MNHEY and CDR2 SMNVEV (reference sequence). J was trimmed by 5 bases and V by 4 bases; bases with no gene match: 4. The length of the CDR3 is 14 residues. CDR3 DNA: TGTGCCAGCAGTTATAGCGGGGGGGCTCACGAGCAGTACTTC. It encodes CASSYSGGAHEQYF.

The table lists this clonotype with a count of one. V usage is TRBV6-5 and J usage is TRBJ1-1; D is undetermined. The length of the CDR3 is 13 residues. Germline lookup yields CDR1 MNHEY and CDR2 SVGAGI. Trimming removed 2 bases from V and 1 base from J, with 5 bases in between. The CDR3 DNA follows: TGTGCCAGCAGTTACAATACGAACACTGAAGCTTTCTTT. This codes for CASSYNTNTEAFF.

V usage is TRBV5-4 and J usage is TRBJ2-5; unclear D gene. This CDR3 is 12 amino acids long. V was trimmed by 3 bases and J by 4 bases, leaving 7 bases between them. CDR1 SGHNT and CDR2 YYREEE come from the germline V gene (reference sequence). This CDR3 is CASSSHGETQYF. The CDR3 bases are TGTGCCAGCAGCTCGCACGGAGAGACCCAGTACTTC.

This chain joins TRBV30 and TRBJ2-1, with TRBD1 identical over 10 bases. V was clipped by 0 bases and J by 6 bases; unmatched bases: 5. Germline CDR1 GTSNPN, CDR2 SVGIG (reference sequence). CDR3 length: 15 residues. CDR3 protein: CAWSVGTGEANEQFF. In nucleotides, the CDR3 is TGTGCCTGGAGTGTCGGGACAGGGGAGGCCAATGAGCAGTTCTTC.

The chain employs TRBV28 and TRBJ1-6; perhaps TRBD1 as D (5 bases). CDR1 and CDR2 from the germline V gene are MDHEN and SYDVKM. The CDR3 has 14 residues. Trimming left V 4 bases short and J 4 bases short, with 8 bases between. In nucleotides, the CDR3 is TGTGCCAGCAGTTACAGACAGTATAATTCACCCCTCCACTTT. It codes for CASSYRQYNSPLHF.

The gene calls are TRBV29-1 and TRBJ1-1, with D perhaps matching TRBD1 (6 bases). CDR3 size: 13 residues. V shed 6 bases and J shed 7 bases, with 18 bases lying between them. Germline V gene lookup returns CDR1 SQVTM and CDR2 ANQGSEA. This chain's CDR3 is CSVARGVEGEAFF. CDR3 DNA: TGCAGCGTAGCCAGGGGCGTCGAAGGTGAAGCTTTCTTT.